Shown below are 22 T cell receptor beta chains from a single sample sequenced in a study of beta chain features in type 1 diabetes. Broader study findings: Type 1 diabetes patients had moderately but significantly shorter TCRB CDR3s in all four CD4+ subsets.

Expressed TCRB transcripts were sequenced, since all the RNA that had been isolated was reverse transcribed. Clones were read by immunoSEQ multiplex PCR, and TCRdb kept only the in-frame ones, dropping some. The sample lists about 250,000 clones; roughly a tenth were seen once. These TCRs' antigens remain unknown. The specimen was naive CD4+ T cells from blood. The receptors were sampled from a man younger than 40 with type 1 diabetes.

Here the CDR3 reads CASSGNSGPYNEQFF. The CDR3 DNA is TGTGCCAGCAGCGGAAATAGCGGTCCCTACAATGAGCAGTTCTTC. The rearrangement links TRBV9 to TRBJ2-1; TRBD2 might be the D (6 bases). The germline V gene has CDR1 SGDLS and CDR2 YYNGEE. V was shortened by 3 bases and J by 2 bases, with 12 bases between the two germline ends. This CDR3 contains 15 residues.

The CDR3 spells CASSSVGGGEQYF. The CDR3 DNA reads as TGTGCCAGCAGCTCAGTGGGAGGGGGCGAGCAGTACTTC. The J gene is TRBJ2-7, the V gene TRBV7-3; D is possibly TRBD2 (7 bases). The CDR3 is made up of 13 amino acids. Germline V gene lookup returns CDR1 SGHTA and CDR2 FQGTGA. V was cut by 4 bases and J by 6 bases, with 13 bases left in between. The full variable domain, completed using reference TRBV7-3 and TRBJ2-7, is GAGVSQTPSNKVTEKGKYVELRCDPISGHTALYWYRQSLGQGPEFLIYFQGTGAADDSGLPNDRFFAVRPEGSVSTLKIQRTERGDSAVYLCASSSVGGGEQYFGPGTRLTVT.

Only a few counts were recorded for this clone. This chain connects TRBV2 to TRBJ2-2, with TRBD2 as a possible D gene (5 bases). V dropped 6 bases and J dropped 2 bases, with 10 bases sitting between them. Per the germline V gene, CDR1 is SNHLY and CDR2 is FYNNEI. This CDR3 contains 14 residues. CDR3 residues: CASRLEGNTGELFF. In DNA form, the CDR3 reads TGTGCCAGCAGGCTCGAGGGCAACACCGGGGAGCTGTTTTTT.

The chain employs TRBV25-1 and TRBJ2-3, with 11 bases identical to TRBD1. With V trimmed by 2 bases and J by 10 bases, 8 bases remained unmatched. This CDR3 contains 15 residues. Germline loops: CDR1 MGHDK, CDR2 SYGVNS. CDR3 region: CASSEAGQGARAQYF. The DNA for the CDR3 is TGTGCCAGCAGTGAAGCAGGACAGGGGGCGAGGGCGCAGTATTTT.

This clone was seen a few times. The gene calls are TRBV5-4 and TRBJ1-2, with D perhaps matching TRBD1 (5 bases). The germline V and J ends were trimmed by 2 bases and 4 bases, with 9 bases remaining between them. This CDR3 has 13 amino acids. The germline CDR1 and CDR2 sequences are SGHNT and YYREEE (reference sequence). The CDR3 sequence: CASSLDSFYGYTF. CDR3 nucleotide sequence: TGTGCCAGCAGCTTAGACAGCTTCTATGGCTACACCTTC.

This chain links TRBV7-2 with TRBJ2-7; no firm D call. Germline CDR1 is SGHTA and CDR2 is FQGNSA. The CDR3 is 12 amino acids. The V and J ends lost 1 base and 7 bases respectively, with 8 bases between them. CDR3 sequence reads: CASSLVRVEQYF. The DNA for the CDR3 is TGTGCCAGCAGCTTAGTTCGGGTGGAGCAGTACTTC.

This clone was counted a few times. V is TRBV5-1 and J is TRBJ2-3; TRBD1 might be the D (6 bases). Trimming pared 7 bases from V and 1 base from J, leaving 16 bases between. The CDR3 is made up of 15 amino acids. Per germline, CDR1 SGHRS and CDR2 YFSETQ. For the CDR3, the DNA is TGCGCCAGCGGACCCATGGGACAACGCACAGATACGCAGTATTTT. Translating gives CASGPMGQRTDTQYF.

This clone was observed a few times. The V gene is TRBV9, the J gene TRBJ1-6, with D tentatively TRBD1 (5 bases). Germline V gives CDR1 SGDLS, CDR2 YYNGEE. The V and J ends lost 0 bases and 7 bases respectively, with 20 bases between them. The CDR3 spans 18 residues. DNA of the CDR3: TGTGCCAGCAGCGTAGGGAGAACCGTGAGACAGCACAATTCACCCCTCCACTTT. It translates to CASSVGRTVRQHNSPLHF.

The genes are TRBV5-1 and TRBJ2-3, with TRBD2 matching over 9 bases. The germline CDR1 and CDR2 sequences are SGHRS and YFSETQ. This CDR3 comprises 15 residues. V gave up 4 bases and J gave up 5 bases; unmatched junction bases: 8. CDR3 coding DNA: TGCGCCAGCAGCGCTAGCGGGGTCCGGGTAGATACGCAGTATTTT. This encodes CASSASGVRVDTQYF.

The chain is built from TRBV29-1 and TRBJ2-3; 8 nucleotides align to TRBD1. Germline assignment: CDR1 SQVTM and CDR2 ANQGSEA. The CDR3 contains 14 residues. Losses at the gene ends were 3 bases for V and 4 bases for J; bases not matched to a gene: 6. The CDR3 DNA is TGCAGCGTTGATAGAGACAGGGGCCCAGATACGCAGTATTTT. This gives the protein CSVDRDRGPDTQYF.

The chain carries TRBV7-2 and TRBJ1-2; weak D call: TRBD1 (6 bases). Trimming shortened V by 1 base and J by 6 bases, and 18 bases separated the two germline ends. Germline V gives CDR1 SGHTA, CDR2 FQGNSA. The CDR3 contains 16 residues. In DNA form, the CDR3 reads TGTGCCAGCAGCTTAGATTTCGGGGGGCGCGTGAATGGCTACACCTTC. Its translation: CASSLDFGGRVNGYTF.

This clone was seen only once. CDR3 nucleotides: TGTGCCAGCAGTGTTCGGCTAGCGGGGGAGGCTGAGCAGTTCTTC. Translating gives CASSVRLAGEAEQFF. This chain links TRBV2 with TRBJ2-1; 10 positions match TRBD2. V lost 4 bases, J lost 9 bases, and 9 bases stayed unmatched. Germline V gene lookup returns CDR1 SNHLY and CDR2 FYNNEI. The CDR3 contains 15 residues.

There are a few counts of this clone. The chain uses TRBV7-2 and TRBJ2-4; a weak D match, TRBD2 (6 bases). CDR1 is SGHTA, CDR2 FQGNSA, per germline. V lost 4 bases and J lost 1, with 17 bases in between. CDR3 length: 17 amino acids. The CDR3 spells CASSSAWAAGAKNIQYF. As DNA, the CDR3 is TGTGCCAGCAGCTCTGCGTGGGCCGCGGGGGCCAAAAACATTCAGTACTTC.

In DNA form, the CDR3 reads TGTGCCAGCAGTTACTCGGGCAGCCTGATTCAGTACTTC. Its translation is CASSYSGSLIQYF. The J gene is TRBJ2-4, the V gene TRBV6-5; D call uncertain. V was cut by 0 bases and J by 10 bases, with 10 bases left in between. This CDR3 is built from 13 residues. Germline CDR1 is MNHEY and CDR2 is SVGAGI.

CDR3 in amino acids: CASSLTVGRANYGYTF. Written as DNA, the CDR3 is TGTGCCAGCTCACTGACCGTGGGCAGGGCTAACTATGGCTACACCTTC. The gene calls are TRBV18 and TRBJ1-2; D perhaps matches TRBD1 (5 bases). Germline CDR1 reads KGHSH; CDR2 reads LQKENI. The CDR3 contains 16 residues. Deletions cut 4 bases from V and 0 bases from J, with 15 bases between.

The DNA for the CDR3 is TGTGCAAGTTCCCTTAAGGGGTCTGATCAGCCCCAGCATTTT. As protein: CASSLKGSDQPQHF. This rearrangement joins TRBV12-2 to TRBJ1-5; TRBD1, the table's D call, lacks a check against the DNA. TRBV12-2 is given as a pseudogene. There are 14 residues in the CDR3.

In its sample, this clone was seen a few times. The chain links TRBV7-2 to TRBJ2-7, with TRBD1 matching over 12 bases. The V and J ends lost 7 bases and 6 bases, in that order; junction bases with no gene match: 13. The CDR3 is 16 residues long. Germline CDR1 and CDR2: SGHTA and FQGNSA. The CDR3 region is CASNPPGQGAATEQYF. The CDR3 DNA follows: TGTGCCAGCAACCCACCGGGACAGGGGGCGGCGACCGAGCAGTACTTC.

V gene TRBV4-1 combines with J gene TRBJ1-4, with TRBD1 matching 9 bases. Trimming cost V 0 bases and J 5 bases; bases outside gene matches: 4. The CDR3 totals 16 residues. CDR1 is MGHRA, CDR2 YSYEKL, per germline. The CDR3 loop is CASSQDPGTGNEKLFF. The CDR3 DNA reads as TGCGCCAGCAGCCAAGATCCTGGGACAGGGAATGAAAAACTGTTTTTT.

This clone appeared a few times. The V gene is TRBV10-3, the J gene TRBJ2-7; 8 bases fit TRBD1. Per the germline V gene, CDR1 is ENHRY and CDR2 is SYGVKD. V gave up 7 bases and J gave up 5 bases; unmatched junction bases: 7. The CDR3 covers 13 residues. The CDR3 protein is CAITGQGANEQYF. The CDR3 nucleotides read TGTGCCATCACCGGACAGGGTGCCAACGAGCAGTACTTC.

The rearrangement joins TRBV4-3 to TRBJ2-3; D remains unclear. Trimming removed 0 bases from V and 0 bases from J, with 4 bases in between. The CDR3 is 14 residues long. Germline V gene sequence: CDR1 LGHNA, CDR2 YSLEER. The CDR3 coding sequence is TGCGCCAGCAGCCAAGACACTAGCACAGATACGCAGTATTTT. The encoded protein is CASSQDTSTDTQYF.

This clone was observed a few times. The chain combines TRBV28 with TRBJ1-6; D may be TRBD1 (5 bases). This CDR3 region has 14 residues. From germline, CDR1 is MDHEN and CDR2 SYDVKM. The germline V and J ends were trimmed by 3 bases and 10 bases, with 13 bases remaining between them. In nucleotides, the CDR3 is TGTGCCAGCAGTTTGGGGCAGTTTGGATCACCCCTCCACTTT. This sequence encodes CASSLGQFGSPLHF.

The genes are TRBV18 and TRBJ2-1; TRBD2 agrees at 7 bases. Germline loops: CDR1 KGHSH, CDR2 LQKENI. V lost 6 bases and J lost 6; bases outside the gene matches: 11. This CDR3 is 15 amino acids long. DNA for the CDR3: TGTGCCAGCTCTCCCCTCCAACTAGCGTCCAATGAGCAGTTCTTC. Encoded protein: CASSPLQLASNEQFF.